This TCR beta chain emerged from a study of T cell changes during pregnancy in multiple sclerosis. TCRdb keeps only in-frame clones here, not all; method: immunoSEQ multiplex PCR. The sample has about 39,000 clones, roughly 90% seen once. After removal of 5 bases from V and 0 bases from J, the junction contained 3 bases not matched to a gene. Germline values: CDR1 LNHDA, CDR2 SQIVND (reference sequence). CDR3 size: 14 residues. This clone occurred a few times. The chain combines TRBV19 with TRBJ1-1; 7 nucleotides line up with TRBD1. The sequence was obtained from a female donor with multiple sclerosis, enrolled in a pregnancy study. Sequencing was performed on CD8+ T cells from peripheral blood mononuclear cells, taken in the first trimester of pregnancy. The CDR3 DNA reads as TGTGCCAGTAGTCGCCAGGGGGTGAACACTGAAGCTTTCTTT. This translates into CASSRQGVNTEAFF.